Listed below are T cell receptor beta chains from one sample, sequenced in a study of blood T cell repertoires in COVID-19. TCRdb keeps only in-frame clones here, not all; method: immunoSEQ multiplex PCR. Of some 110,000 clones listed, about 75% were seen once; the top ten hold 19%. The sequenced sample consisted of peripheral blood. Receptors were obtained from a woman in her 70s with acute or convalescent COVID-19. The CDR3 runs from the conserved cysteine through the conserved F or W. The D gene is left open where the match is weak. Clone size, where shown, is once, few, many, or a class for clones that have expanded.

>once|-|TRBJ2-6|TRBV9
CASSRSFGALGANVLTF
TGTGCCAGCAGTCGCTCTTTCGGTGCCCTAGGGGCCAACGTCCTGACTTTC
>once|-|TRBJ1-4|TRBV5-1
CASSRLGPYEKLFF
TGCGCCAGCAGCAGGCTAGGCCCATACGAAAAACTGTTTTTT
>-|-|TRBJ2-7|TRBV6-6
CASSGSSYEQYF
TGTGCCAGCAGCGGGAGTTCCTACGAGCAGTACTTC
>-|TRBD1|TRBJ1-1|TRBV30
CAWSTMTGAQAEAFF
TGTGCCTGGAGTACTATGACAGGGGCGCAGGCCGAAGCTTTCTTT
>-|-|TRBJ2-2|TRBV9
CASSVGGTYTGELFF
TGTGCCAGCAGCGTAGGTGGGACTTACACCGGGGAGCTGTTTTTT
>-|-|TRBJ1-1|TRBV19
CASSINRVNTEAFF
TGTGCCAGTAGTATCAACAGGGTGAACACTGAAGCTTTCTTT
>-|-|TRBJ2-7|TRBV7-9
CASSDRLAYEQYF
TGTGCCAGCAGCGACCGACTAGCCTACGAGCAGTACTTC
>-|TRBD1|TRBJ1-2|TRBV15
CATSRGGTGGSGYTF
TGTGCCACCAGCAGAGGGGGGACAGGAGGGAGTGGCTACACCTTC
>-|-|TRBJ1-2|TRBV7-2
CASSLEKLTGSYGYTF
TGTGCCAGCAGCTTAGAAAAACTGACAGGATCCTATGGCTACACCTTC
>few|-|TRBJ1-6|TRBV19
CASGDNSYNSPLHF
TGTGCCAGTGGTGACAATTCCTATAATTCACCCCTCCACTTT
>many|-|TRBJ1-1|TRBV5-1
CASSFHDRNTEAFF
TGCGCCAGCAGCTTCCACGACAGGAACACTGAAGCTTTCTTT
>few|-|TRBJ2-7|TRBV7-8
CASSLIGGEQYF
TGTGCCAGCAGCTTAATCGGTGGCGAGCAGTACTTC
>-|TRBD1|TRBJ2-1|TRBV5-4
CASSSKTGTYNEQFF
TGTGCCAGCAGCTCAAAGACAGGGACCTACAATGAGCAGTTCTTC
>-|-|TRBJ1-6|TRBV6-5
CAILTRDTANSPLHF
TGTGCCATTTTAACCCGGGACACCGCGAATTCACCCCTCCACTTT
>once|-|TRBJ1-2|TRBV2
CASSEMPVSLKGSYGYTF
TGTGCCAGCAGTGAGATGCCCGTATCCCTAAAAGGGAGCTATGGCTACACCTTC
>-|-|TRBJ1-2|TRBV3-1/TRBV3-2
CASSQDTGTSANYGYTF
TGTGCCAGCAGCCAAGATACGGGAACTTCAGCTAACTATGGCTACACCTTC
>-|-|TRBJ1-2|TRBV10-3
CAISDPSGGGGYGYTF
TGTGCCATCAGTGACCCCTCGGGGGGGGGCGGGTATGGCTACACCTTC
>few|TRBD2|TRBJ2-1|TRBV27
CASSSQTSGVYNEQFF
TGTGCCAGCAGTTCACAAACTAGCGGGGTATACAATGAGCAGTTCTTC
>-|TRBD1|TRBJ1-2|TRBV11-2
CASSSRDRVIYGYTF
TGTGCCAGCAGTTCCCGGGACAGGGTTATCTATGGCTACACCTTC
>-|-|TRBJ2-2|TRBV28
CASGALLGNTGELFF
TGTGCCAGCGGGGCCCTCCTGGGGAACACCGGGGAGCTGTTTTTT
>-|-|TRBJ2-5|TRBV5-1
CASSNGGPQETQYF
TGCGCCAGCAGCAACGGGGGGCCTCAAGAGACCCAGTACTTC
>few|-|TRBJ1-5|TRBV5-1
CASSLDISDTAAQHF
TGCGCCAGCAGCTTGGATATTTCGGACACGGCGGCCCAGCATTTT
>-|TRBD1|TRBJ2-1|TRBV5-4
CASSRQGVRNEQFF
TGTGCCAGCTCACGGCAGGGGGTGCGCAATGAGCAGTTCTTC
>-|TRBD1|TRBJ2-7|TRBV28
CASRGTGRSYEQYF
TGTGCCAGCAGGGGGACAGGGAGGTCCTACGAGCAGTACTTC
>-|-|TRBJ1-4|TRBV7-2
CASSSYEKLFF
TGTGCCAGCAGCTCTTATGAAAAACTGTTTTTT
>-|TRBD1|TRBJ1-2|TRBV5-1
CASSLTGAITYGYTF
TGCGCCAGCAGTCTGACAGGGGCTATTACCTATGGCTACACCTTC
>-|TRBD1|TRBJ1-1|TRBV5-4
CASANRGGRTEAFF
TGTGCCAGCGCCAACAGGGGCGGTAGGACTGAAGCTTTCTTT
>-|-|TRBJ1-4|TRBV19
CASSDLRGPNEKLFF
TGTGCCAGTAGCGATCTCAGGGGACCTAATGAAAAACTGTTTTTT
>-|TRBD1|TRBJ1-5|TRBV5-1
CASSLEGADSNQPQHF
TGCGCCAGCAGCTTGGAGGGGGCAGATAGCAATCAGCCCCAGCATTTT